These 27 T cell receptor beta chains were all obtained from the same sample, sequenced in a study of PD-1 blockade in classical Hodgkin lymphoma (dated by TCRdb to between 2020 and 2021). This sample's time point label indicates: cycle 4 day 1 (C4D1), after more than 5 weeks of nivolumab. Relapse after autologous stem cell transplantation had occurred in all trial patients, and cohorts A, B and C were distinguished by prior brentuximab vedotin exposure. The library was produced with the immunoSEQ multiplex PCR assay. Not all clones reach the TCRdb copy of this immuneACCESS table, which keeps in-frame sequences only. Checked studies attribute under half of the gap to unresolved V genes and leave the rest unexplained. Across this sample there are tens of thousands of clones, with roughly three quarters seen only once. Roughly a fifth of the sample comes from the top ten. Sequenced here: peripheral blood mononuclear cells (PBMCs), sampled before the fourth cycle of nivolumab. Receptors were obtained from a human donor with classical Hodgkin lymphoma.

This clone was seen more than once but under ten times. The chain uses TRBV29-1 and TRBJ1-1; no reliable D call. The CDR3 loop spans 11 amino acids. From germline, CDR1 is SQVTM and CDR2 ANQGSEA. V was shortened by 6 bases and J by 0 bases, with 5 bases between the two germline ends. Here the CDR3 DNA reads TGCAGCGTACTGATGAACACTGAAGCTTTCTTT. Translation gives CSVLMNTEAFF. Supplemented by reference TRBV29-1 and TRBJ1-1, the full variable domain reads SAVISQKPSRDICQRGTSLTIQCQVDSQVTMMFWYRQQPGQSLTLIATANQGSEATYESGFVIDKFPISRPNLTFSTLTVSNMSPEDSSIYLCSVLMNTEAFFGQGTRLTVV.

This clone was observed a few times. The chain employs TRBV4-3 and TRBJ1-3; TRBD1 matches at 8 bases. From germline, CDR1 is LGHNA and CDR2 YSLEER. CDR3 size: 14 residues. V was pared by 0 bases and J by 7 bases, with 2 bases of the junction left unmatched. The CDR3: CASSQDAGGNTIYF. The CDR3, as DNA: TGCGCCAGCAGCCAAGATGCAGGGGGCAACACCATATATTTT.

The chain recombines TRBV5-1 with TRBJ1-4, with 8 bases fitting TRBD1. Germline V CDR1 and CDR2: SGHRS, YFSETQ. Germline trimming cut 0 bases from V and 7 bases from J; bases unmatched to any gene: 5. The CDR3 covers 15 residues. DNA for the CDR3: TGCGCCAGCAGCTTGGTGGCAGGGGGCCTTGAAAAACTGTTTTTT. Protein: CASSLVAGGLEKLFF.

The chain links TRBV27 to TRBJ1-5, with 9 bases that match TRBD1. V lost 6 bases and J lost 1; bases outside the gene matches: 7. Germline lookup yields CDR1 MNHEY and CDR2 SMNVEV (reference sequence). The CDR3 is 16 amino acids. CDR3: CASSRTGDLSNQPQHF. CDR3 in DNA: TGTGCCAGCAGCAGGACAGGGGATTTGAGCAATCAGCCCCAGCATTTT.

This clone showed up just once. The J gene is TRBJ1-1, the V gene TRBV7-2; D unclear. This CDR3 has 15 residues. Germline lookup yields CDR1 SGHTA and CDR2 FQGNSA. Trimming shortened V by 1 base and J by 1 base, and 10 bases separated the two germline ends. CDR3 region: CASSLGSGSNTEAFF. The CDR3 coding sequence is TGTGCCAGCAGCTTAGGCTCCGGATCGAACACTGAAGCTTTCTTT.

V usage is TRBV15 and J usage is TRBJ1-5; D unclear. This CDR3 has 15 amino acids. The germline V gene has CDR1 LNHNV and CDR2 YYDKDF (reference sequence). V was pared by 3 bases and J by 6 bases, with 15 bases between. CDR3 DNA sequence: TGTGCCACCAGCAGTGCGGACCTAACCGGTCAGCCCCAGCATTTT. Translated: CATSSADLTGQPQHF.

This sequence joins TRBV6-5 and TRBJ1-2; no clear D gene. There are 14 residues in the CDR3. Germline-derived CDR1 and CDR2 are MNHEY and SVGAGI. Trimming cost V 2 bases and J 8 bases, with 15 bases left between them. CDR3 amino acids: CASSYPGRKGGYTF. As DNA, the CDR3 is TGTGCCAGCAGTTACCCTGGCCGTAAGGGCGGCTACACCTTC.

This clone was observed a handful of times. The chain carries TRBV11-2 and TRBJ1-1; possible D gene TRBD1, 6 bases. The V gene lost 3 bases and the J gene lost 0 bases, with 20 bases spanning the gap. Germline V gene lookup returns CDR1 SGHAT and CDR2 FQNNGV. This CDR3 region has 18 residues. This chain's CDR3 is CASSFTGSRNYMNTEAFF. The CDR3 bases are TGTGCCAGCAGCTTTACAGGGTCCAGAAATTACATGAACACTGAAGCTTTCTTT. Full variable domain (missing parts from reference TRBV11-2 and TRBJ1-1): EAGVAQSPRYKIIEKRQSVAFWCNPISGHATLYWYQQILGQGPKLLIQFQNNGVVDDSQLPKDRFSAERLKGVDSTLKIQPAKLEDSAVYLCASSFTGSRNYMNTEAFFGQGTRLTVV.

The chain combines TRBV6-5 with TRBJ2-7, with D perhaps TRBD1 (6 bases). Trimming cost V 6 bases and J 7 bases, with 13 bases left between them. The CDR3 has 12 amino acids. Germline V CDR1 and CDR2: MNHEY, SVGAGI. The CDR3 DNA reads TGTGCCAGCAGGGGGGCTGAGCTTGAGCAGTACTTC. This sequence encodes CASRGAELEQYF.

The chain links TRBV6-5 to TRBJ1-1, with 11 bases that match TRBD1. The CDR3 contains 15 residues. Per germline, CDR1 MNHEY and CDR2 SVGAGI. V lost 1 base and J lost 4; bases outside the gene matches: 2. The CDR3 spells CASSYYGTGGTEAFF. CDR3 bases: TGTGCCAGCAGTTACTACGGGACAGGGGGCACTGAAGCTTTCTTT.

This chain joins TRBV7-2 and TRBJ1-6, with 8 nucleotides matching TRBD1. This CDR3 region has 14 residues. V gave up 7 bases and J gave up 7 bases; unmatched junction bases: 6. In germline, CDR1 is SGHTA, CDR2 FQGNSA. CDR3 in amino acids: CASNIDRGNSPLHF. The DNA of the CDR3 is TGTGCCAGCAACATAGACAGGGGCAATTCACCCCTCCACTTT.

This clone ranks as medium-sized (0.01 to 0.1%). CDR3 bases: TGTGCCACTATAACAGGGGCGGAGACCCAGTACTTC. Translated: CATITGAETQYF. The rearrangement joins TRBV6-6 to TRBJ2-5; TRBD1 matches at 7 bases. The CDR3 is 12 amino acids. The germline V gene encodes CDR1 MNHNY and CDR2 SVGAGI (reference sequence). V was clipped by 10 bases and J by 5 bases; unmatched bases: 7.

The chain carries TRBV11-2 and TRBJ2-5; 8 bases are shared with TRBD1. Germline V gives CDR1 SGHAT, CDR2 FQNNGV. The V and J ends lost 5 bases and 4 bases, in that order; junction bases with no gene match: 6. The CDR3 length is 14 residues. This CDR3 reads CASSLDRVGETQYF. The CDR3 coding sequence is TGTGCCAGCAGCCTGGACAGGGTAGGAGAGACCCAGTACTTC. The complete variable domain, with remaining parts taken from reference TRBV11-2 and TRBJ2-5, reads EAGVAQSPRYKIIEKRQSVAFWCNPISGHATLYWYQQILGQGPKLLIQFQNNGVVDDSQLPKDRFSAERLKGVDSTLKIQPAKLEDSAVYLCASSLDRVGETQYFGPGTRLLVL.

The CDR3 nucleotides are TGTGCCAGCAGTGAAGTGTCACAGGATGAGCAGTACTTC. This sequence encodes CASSEVSQDEQYF. The gene calls are TRBV6-5 and TRBJ2-7, with D tentatively TRBD1 (5 bases). Germline-derived CDR1 and CDR2 are MNHEY and SVGAGI. V was clipped by 5 bases and J by 7 bases, with 15 bases between them. This CDR3 is built from 13 residues.

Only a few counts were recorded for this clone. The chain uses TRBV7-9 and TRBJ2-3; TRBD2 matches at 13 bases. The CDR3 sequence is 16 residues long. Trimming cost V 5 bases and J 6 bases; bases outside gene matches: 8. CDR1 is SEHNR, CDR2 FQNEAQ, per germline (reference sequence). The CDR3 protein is CASSRFRLAGGDTQYF. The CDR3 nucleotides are TGTGCCAGCAGCCGCTTCAGACTAGCGGGGGGTGATACGCAGTATTTT. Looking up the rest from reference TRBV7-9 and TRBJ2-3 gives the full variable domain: DTGVSQNPRHKITKRGQNVTFRCDPISEHNRLYWYRQTLGQGPEFLTYFQNEAQLEKSRLLSDRFSAERPKGSFSTLEIQRTEQGDSAMYLCASSRFRLAGGDTQYFGPGTRLTVL.

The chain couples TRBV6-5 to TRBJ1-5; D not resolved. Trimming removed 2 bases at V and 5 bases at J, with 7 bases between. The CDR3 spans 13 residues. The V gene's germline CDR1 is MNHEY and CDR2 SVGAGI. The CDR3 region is CASSYRFHQPQHF. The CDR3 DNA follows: TGTGCCAGCAGTTACAGGTTTCATCAGCCCCAGCATTTT.

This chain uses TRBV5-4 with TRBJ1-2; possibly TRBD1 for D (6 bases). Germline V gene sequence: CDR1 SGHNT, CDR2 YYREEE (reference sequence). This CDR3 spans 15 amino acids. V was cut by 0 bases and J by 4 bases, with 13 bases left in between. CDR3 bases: TGTGCCAGCAGCTTGGCCACGGACAGCTTCTATGGCTACACCTTC. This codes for CASSLATDSFYGYTF.

CDR3 protein: CASSLRRSGGAGPPDTQYF. CDR3 sequence (DNA): TGTGCCAGCAGCTTAAGACGGAGCGGGGGGGCCGGTCCTCCAGATACGCAGTATTTT. The chain uses TRBV7-2 and TRBJ2-3; 10 bases are a match to TRBD2. The V and J ends lost 2 bases and 4 bases, in that order; junction bases with no gene match: 15. Germline V lookup: CDR1 SGHTA, CDR2 FQGNSA. The CDR3 is made up of 19 amino acids.

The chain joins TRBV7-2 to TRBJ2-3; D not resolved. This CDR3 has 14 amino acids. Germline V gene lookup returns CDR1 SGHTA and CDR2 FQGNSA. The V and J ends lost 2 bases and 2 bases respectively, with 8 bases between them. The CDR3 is CASSLSRHTDTQYF. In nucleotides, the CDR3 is TGTGCCAGCAGCTTAAGCAGACACACAGATACGCAGTATTTT.

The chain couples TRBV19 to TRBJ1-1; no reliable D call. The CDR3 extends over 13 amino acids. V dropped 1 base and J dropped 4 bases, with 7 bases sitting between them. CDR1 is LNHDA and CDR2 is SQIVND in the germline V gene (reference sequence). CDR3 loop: CASSIVGPTEAFF. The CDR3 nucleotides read TGTGCCAGTAGTATAGTAGGGCCCACTGAAGCTTTCTTT.

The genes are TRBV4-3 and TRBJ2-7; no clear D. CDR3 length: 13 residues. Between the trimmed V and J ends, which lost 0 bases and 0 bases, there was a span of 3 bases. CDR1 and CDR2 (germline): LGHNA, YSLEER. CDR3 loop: CASSQDLSYEQYF. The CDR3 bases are TGCGCCAGCAGCCAAGATCTCTCCTACGAGCAGTACTTC.

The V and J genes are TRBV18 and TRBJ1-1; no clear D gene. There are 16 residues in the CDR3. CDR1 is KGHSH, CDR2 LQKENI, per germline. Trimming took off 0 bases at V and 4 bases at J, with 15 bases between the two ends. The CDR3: CASSPPPGQARTEAFF. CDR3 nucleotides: TGTGCCAGCTCACCACCACCTGGTCAGGCACGCACTGAAGCTTTCTTT.

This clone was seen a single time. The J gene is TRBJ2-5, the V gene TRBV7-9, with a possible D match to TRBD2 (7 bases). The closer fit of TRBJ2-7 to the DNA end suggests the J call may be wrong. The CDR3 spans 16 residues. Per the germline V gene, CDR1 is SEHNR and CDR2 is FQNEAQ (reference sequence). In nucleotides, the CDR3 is TGTGCCAGCAGCCAACAGGGTCCCGGGGGGAGGTACGAGCAGTACTTC. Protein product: CASSQQGPGGRYEQYF.

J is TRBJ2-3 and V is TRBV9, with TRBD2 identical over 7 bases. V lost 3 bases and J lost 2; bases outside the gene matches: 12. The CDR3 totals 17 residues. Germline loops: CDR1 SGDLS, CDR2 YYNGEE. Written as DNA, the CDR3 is TGTGCCAGCAGCGCGAATGTAGGTGGGGGGGACACAGATACGCAGTATTTT. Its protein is CASSANVGGGDTDTQYF.

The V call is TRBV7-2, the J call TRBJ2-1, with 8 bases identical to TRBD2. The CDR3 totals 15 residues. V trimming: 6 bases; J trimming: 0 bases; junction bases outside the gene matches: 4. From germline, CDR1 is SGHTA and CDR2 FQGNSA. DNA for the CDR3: TGTGCCAGCAGACAAGCGGGGGCCTCCTACAATGAGCAGTTCTTC. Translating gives CASRQAGASYNEQFF.

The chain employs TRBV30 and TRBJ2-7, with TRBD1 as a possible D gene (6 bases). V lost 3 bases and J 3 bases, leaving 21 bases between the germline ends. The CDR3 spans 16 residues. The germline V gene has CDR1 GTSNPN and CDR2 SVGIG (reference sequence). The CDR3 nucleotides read TGTGCCTGGAGCCACCGGGCCGCCCTCAGGGGCTACGAGCAGTACTTC. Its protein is CAWSHRAALRGYEQYF.

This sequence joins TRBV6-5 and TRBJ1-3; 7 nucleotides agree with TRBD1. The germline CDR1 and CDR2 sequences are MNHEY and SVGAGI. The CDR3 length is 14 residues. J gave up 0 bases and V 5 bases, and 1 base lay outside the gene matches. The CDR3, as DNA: TGTGCCAGCAGTAGGACAGGCTCTGGAAACACCATATATTTT. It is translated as CASSRTGSGNTIYF.